This is a list of T cell receptor beta chains from one sample in a study of blood T cell repertoires in COVID-19. Sequencing used immunoSEQ multiplex PCR; TCRdb keeps in-frame clones, though not all of them. The table lists some 110,000 clones, 85% to 90% of them singletons. Sequencing input: peripheral blood. Every receptor here comes from a man aged 50-59 years with acute or convalescent COVID-19. Each CDR3 is given with its conserved first and last residue. A D gene is named only where the DNA matches it firmly. Clone size is not always given. Where it is, it says once, few, many or a class for expanded clones.

j_call clone_size v_call d_call cdr3_aa cdr3_nt
TRBJ1-2 NA TRBV7-2 NA CASSLATGNYGYTF TGTGCCAGCAGCCTAGCGACGGGGAACTATGGCTACACCTTC
TRBJ2-5 NA TRBV13 NA CASRFGGEETQYF TGTGCCAGCAGGTTCGGAGGGGAAGAGACCCAGTACTTC
TRBJ1-5 NA TRBV19 NA CASSSGRFNQPQHF TGTGCCAGTAGTTCCGGCAGGTTCAATCAGCCCCAGCATTTT
TRBJ1-4 once TRBV6-4 NA CASSQNTGTGEKLFF TGTGCCAGCAGTCAGAATACAGGGACGGGTGAAAAACTGTTTTTT
TRBJ1-5 NA TRBV30 NA CAWSGTTAVNQPQHF TGTGCCTGGAGTGGAACGACAGCTGTGAATCAGCCCCAGCATTTT
TRBJ2-5 NA TRBV6-5 NA CASRTSRQETQYF TGTGCCAGCAGAACTAGCCGCCAAGAGACCCAGTACTTC
TRBJ1-2 NA TRBV29-1 TRBD1 CSVRDRGIFYGYTF TGCAGCGTCCGAGACAGGGGGATTTTCTATGGCTACACCTTC
TRBJ2-4 medium-sized TRBV2 TRBD2 CASSRLAGENIQYF TGTGCCAGCAGTCGACTAGCGGGGGAAAACATTCAGTACTTC
TRBJ2-7 NA TRBV12-3/TRBV12-4 NA CASSSREYEQYF TGTGCCAGCAGTTCCAGGGAATACGAGCAGTACTTC
TRBJ2-7 NA TRBV6-5 TRBD1 CASSPWDRDREQYF TGTGCCAGCAGCCCCTGGGACAGGGACCGAGAGCAGTACTTC
TRBJ2-7 NA TRBV7-9 TRBD1 CASSREQGAREQYF TGTGCCAGCAGCCGGGAGCAGGGGGCACGGGAGCAGTACTTC
TRBJ2-1 NA TRBV9 TRBD2 CASSVTSGLYNEQFF TGTGCCAGCAGCGTTACTAGCGGACTATACAATGAGCAGTTCTTC
TRBJ2-2 NA TRBV7-9 TRBD1 CASSLWTGDNTGELFF TGTGCCAGCAGCTTGTGGACAGGGGATAACACCGGGGAGCTGTTTTTT
TRBJ2-2 NA TRBV19 NA CASSWELANTGELFF TGTGCCAGTAGTTGGGAGTTGGCGAACACCGGGGAGCTGTTTTTT
TRBJ2-5 NA TRBV7-7 TRBD2 CASSLRLAGQETQYF TGTGCTAGCAGCTTAAGGCTAGCGGGCCAAGAGACCCAGTACTTC
TRBJ1-6 few TRBV30 NA CAWRTYNSPLHF TGTGCCTGGAGGACATATAATTCACCCCTCCACTTT
TRBJ2-1 NA TRBV7-3 TRBD2 CASSVAGVSEQFF TGTGCCAGCAGCGTAGCGGGAGTCTCCGAGCAGTTCTTC
TRBJ2-7 NA TRBV11-2 TRBD1 CASSSTLYRGF TGTGCCAGCAGCTCAACCCTCTACAGGGGTTTC
TRBJ2-7 NA TRBV19 TRBD1 CASSMQQGEQYF TGTGCCAGTAGTATGCAACAGGGGGAGCAGTACTTC
TRBJ2-5 NA TRBV7-3 TRBD2 CASSLTRTSPETQYF TGTGCCAGCAGCTTAACGAGGACTAGCCCAGAGACCCAGTACTTC
TRBJ1-1 few TRBV27 NA CASSLSMGGTEAFF TGTGCCAGCAGTTTATCTATGGGGGGCACTGAAGCTTTCTTT
TRBJ1-6 once TRBV4-1 NA CASRREVVTGKSPLHF TGCGCCAGCCGCCGGGAGGTGGTCACGGGCAAGTCACCCCTCCACTTT
TRBJ2-2 NA TRBV12-5 NA CASGLAGANTGELFF TGTGCTAGTGGTTTGGCGGGAGCGAACACCGGGGAGCTGTTTTTT
TRBJ1-3 NA TRBV27 TRBD1 CASSPADRGLGNTIYF TGTGCCAGCAGTCCCGCGGACAGGGGGCTTGGAAACACCATATATTTT
TRBJ1-1 NA TRBV2 NA CASTPGELSTEAFF TGTGCCAGCACCCCCGGGGAATTATCCACTGAAGCTTTCTTT
TRBJ2-7 NA TRBV4-1 NA CASSQDVNSYEQYF TGCGCCAGCAGCCAAGATGTCAACTCCTACGAGCAGTACTTC
TRBJ2-2 NA TRBV11-3 TRBD1 CASSFGPGGTGELFF TGTGCCAGCAGCTTTGGTCCAGGGGGAACCGGGGAGCTGTTTTTT
TRBJ2-1 NA TRBV10-3 TRBD2 CATLADYNEQFF TGTGCCACCCTAGCGGACTACAATGAGCAGTTCTTC
TRBJ1-3 NA TRBV5-6 NA CASSLAGIVSGNTIYF TGTGCCAGCAGCTTAGCGGGGATTGTCTCTGGAAACACCATATATTTT
TRBJ2-7 NA TRBV19 TRBD1 CASQPGQGAGEQYF TGTGCCAGCCAACCGGGACAGGGGGCAGGGGAGCAGTACTTC
TRBJ2-7 once TRBV14 NA CASSQGLRESYEQYF TGTGCCAGCAGCCAAGGGTTGCGGGAATCCTACGAGCAGTACTTC
TRBJ2-4 NA TRBV11-3 NA CASSLDNSLIQYF TGTGCCAGCAGCTTAGATAACTCACTCATTCAGTACTTC
TRBJ2-5 NA TRBV30 TRBD2 CAWSRGGETQYF TGTGCCTGGAGTCGGGGAGGGGAGACCCAGTACTTC
TRBJ1-4 NA TRBV5-1 NA CASSLNRPRGEKLFF TGCGCCAGCAGCTTGAACAGGCCGCGGGGAGAAAAACTGTTTTTT
TRBJ2-7 NA TRBV18 TRBD1 CASSPPGQGAHEQYF TGTGCCAGCTCACCCCCTGGACAGGGGGCTCACGAGCAGTACTTC
TRBJ2-5 NA TRBV6-1 TRBD2 CASSEIAGGIEETQYF TGTGCCAGCAGTGAAATAGCGGGAGGCATTGAAGAGACCCAGTACTTC
TRBJ1-5 NA TRBV6-1 NA CASSETGSRPQHF TGTGCCAGCAGTGAAACGGGGAGTCGACCCCAGCATTTT
TRBJ2-2 NA TRBV11-2 NA CASSPRQGRKNTGELFF TGTGCCAGCAGCCCTCGCCAGGGGCGAAAGAACACCGGGGAGCTGTTTTTT
TRBJ2-5 NA TRBV27 TRBD2 CASSLIPATSGVLLRRETQYF TGTGCCAGCAGTTTAATCCCGGCCACTAGCGGGGTTCTATTACGACGAGAGACCCAGTACTTC
TRBJ2-3 NA TRBV18 TRBD1 CASSPGTGETDTQYF TGTGCCAGCTCACCCGGGACAGGAGAAACAGATACGCAGTATTTT
TRBJ2-2 NA TRBV28 NA CASSRGTGELFF TGTGCCAGCAGTCGGGGCACCGGGGAGCTGTTTTTT
TRBJ2-2 few TRBV29-1 TRBD1 CSVNNPTGGDAGELFF TGCAGCGTTAACAATCCGACAGGGGGAGATGCCGGGGAGCTGTTTTTT
TRBJ2-7 once TRBV5-1 NA CASSLGSAGPNEQYF TGCGCCAGCAGCCTGGGGTCCGCCGGTCCCAACGAGCAGTACTTC
TRBJ2-7 NA TRBV30 TRBD1 CAWSMGHRGDEQYF TGTGCCTGGAGTATGGGTCACAGGGGCGACGAGCAGTACTTC
TRBJ2-7 NA TRBV9 NA CASSAHLRDEQYF TGTGCCAGCAGCGCTCACCTCAGGGACGAGCAGTACTTC
TRBJ2-3 NA TRBV11-3 TRBD1 CASSSGQGGTQYF TGTGCCAGCAGCTCCGGACAGGGAGGTACGCAGTATTTT
TRBJ1-2 NA TRBV3-1/TRBV3-2 NA CASSQGVAKGTPSSSYTF TGTGCCAGCAGCCAAGGCGTAGCCAAAGGGACACCTTCTTCTAGTTACACCTTC
TRBJ1-4 NA TRBV2 NA CASSVRGVLTNEKLFF TGTGCCAGCAGTGTGCGGGGAGTGTTAACTAATGAAAAACTGTTTTTT
TRBJ2-5 NA TRBV2 NA CASTDRTDYQETQYF TGTGCCAGCACCGACAGGACAGATTACCAAGAGACCCAGTACTTC
TRBJ2-1 NA TRBV20-1 TRBD2 CSASSKRGIVVDEQFF TGCAGTGCTAGTTCTAAGCGGGGGATTGTAGTCGATGAGCAGTTCTTC